The entry below gives a single TCR beta chain sequence along with its context. Only in-frame clones appear in the TCRdb table, and some are missing; sequencing was by immunoSEQ multiplex PCR. The table lists approximately 94,000 clones, around 92% of them singletons. The V segment lost 2 bases and the J segment 2 bases; nucleotides outside the gene matches: 8. The V gene's germline CDR1 is SEHNR and CDR2 FQNEAQ (reference sequence). This CDR3 comprises 16 residues. This specimen comes from a study of T cell changes during pregnancy in multiple sclerosis. This TCR came from a female donor with multiple sclerosis, enrolled in a pregnancy study. This specimen consisted of peripheral blood, obtained after pregnancy. The rearrangement joins TRBV7-9 to TRBJ2-5, with 7 bases identical to TRBD1. CDR3 DNA sequence: TGTGCCAGCAGCTTATCTTTTAGGACAGGACAAGAGACCCAGTACTTC. Amino acids: CASSLSFRTGQETQYF.